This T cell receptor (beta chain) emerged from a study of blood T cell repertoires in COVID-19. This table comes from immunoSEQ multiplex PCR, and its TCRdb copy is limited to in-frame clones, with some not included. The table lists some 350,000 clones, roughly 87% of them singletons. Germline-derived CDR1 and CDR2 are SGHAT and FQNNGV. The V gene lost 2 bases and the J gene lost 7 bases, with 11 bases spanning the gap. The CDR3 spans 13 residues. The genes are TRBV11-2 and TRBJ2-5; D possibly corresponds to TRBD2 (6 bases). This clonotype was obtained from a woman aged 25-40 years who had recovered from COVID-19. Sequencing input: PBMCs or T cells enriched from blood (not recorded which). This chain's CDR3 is CASSLPGDGTQYF. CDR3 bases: TGTGCCAGCAGCTTACCGGGAGATGGGACCCAGTACTTC. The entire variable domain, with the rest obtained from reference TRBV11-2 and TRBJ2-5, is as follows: EAGVAQSPRYKIIEKRQSVAFWCNPISGHATLYWYQQILGQGPKLLIQFQNNGVVDDSQLPKDRFSAERLKGVDSTLKIQPAKLEDSAVYLCASSLPGDGTQYFGPGTRLLVL.